The 3 T cell receptor beta chains below were found in one sample sequenced in a study of read filtering for tumor transcriptome and immune sequencing. This library used around 400 ng RNA and molecular barcoded adaptors spanning alpha/delta and beta/gamma chains. TCRdb independently ran MiXCR on the reads; one entry per CDR3 protein. This table holds approximately 40,000 distinct CDR3 sequences, around 13% found once. Sequenced material: a population of CD138-negative cells sorted from bone marrow. The receptors were sampled from a donor older than 35 with multiple myeloma.

This clonotype was seen many times. The chain couples TRBV7-6 to TRBJ2-1, with 8 bases identical to TRBD2. This CDR3 region has 15 residues. V lost 5 bases and J lost 9; bases outside the gene matches: 12. The germline CDR1 and CDR2 sequences are SGHVS and FNYEAQ. CDR3 in amino acids: CASSPRGAGGPEQFF. The CDR3 region has the DNA TGTGCCAGCAGCCCTAGGGGGGCGGGAGGCCCTGAGCAGTTCTTC.

Of note for this clonotype: A much bigger clone sits one base away, suggesting this may be a read error. The chain couples TRBV29-1 to TRBJ2-1; D remains ambiguous. The CDR3 spans 11 residues. CDR1 and CDR2 from the germline V gene are SQVTM and ANQGSEA. The chain's CDR3 is CSVDRANGQFF. DNA for the CDR3: TGCAGCGTTGACAGAGCGAATGGGCAGTTCTTC.

This sequence joins TRBV6-2 or TRBV6-3 and TRBJ1-1; D not certain. V lost 0 bases to trimming and J lost 11 bases, with 16 bases between them. The CDR3 totals 14 residues. Germline V lookup: CDR1 MNHEY, CDR2 SVGEGT. The CDR3 bases are TGTGCCAGCAGTTACTCGAATAGCGGACGTTCCGCTTTCTTT. This gives the protein CASSYSNSGRSAFF.